One sample yielded the 21 T cell receptor beta chains listed below, sequenced in a study of control samples from healthy donors and cancer patients (dated by TCRdb to the early 2020s). Library creation used the immunoSEQ multiplex PCR assay. Here the immuneACCESS table is served through TCRdb, limited to in-frame sequences with V and J called. Missing clones are a known gap in these copies; in checked studies unresolved V genes cover under half, and the rest lacks a known reason. This sample holds 130,000 or so clones; 90% to 95% were observed only once. The leading ten clones occupy approximately 15% of the sample. The sample taken for sequencing was PBMCs. These receptor sequences come from a man aged 60-69 years with colorectal cancer.

The chain carries TRBV5-1 and TRBJ2-1; 9 nucleotides line up with TRBD1. The CDR3 has 14 residues. Germline assignment: CDR1 SGHRS and CDR2 YFSETQ. J lost 8 bases, V lost 3 bases, and 6 bases had no gene match. CDR3 coding DNA: TGCGCCAGCAGCTCCGGGACAGGGCGGGATGAGCAGTTCTTC. This encodes CASSSGTGRDEQFF. Drawing the rest from reference TRBV5-1 and TRBJ2-1, the complete variable domain is KAGVTQTPRYLIKTRGQQVTLSCSPISGHRSVSWYQQTPGQGLQFLFEYFSETQRNKGNFPGRFSGRQFSNSRSEMNVSTLELGDSALYLCASSSGTGRDEQFFGPGTRLTVL.

This clone was observed a single time. Within the sample, other DNA sequences also encode this same CDR3. The V gene is TRBV6-1, the J gene TRBJ1-1, with 7 bases aligning to TRBD1. Trimming at V came to 0 bases and at J to 6 bases, leaving 4 bases not matched to a gene. The length of the CDR3 is 14 residues. CDR1 and CDR2 from the germline V gene are MNHNS and SASEGT. CDR3 DNA sequence: TGTGCCAGCAGTGAAGCGTACAGGGGCCCTGAAGCTTTCTTT. Protein product: CASSEAYRGPEAFF.

V is TRBV29-1 and J is TRBJ2-1, with D possibly matching TRBD2 (7 bases). Germline V CDR1 and CDR2: SQVTM, ANQGSEA. The V end was cut by 3 bases, the J end by 2 bases, with 11 bases between. The CDR3 runs to 14 residues. The CDR3 DNA reads TGCAGCGTTGATAGGGGGGGGCCCTACAATGAGCAGTTCTTC. Protein: CSVDRGGPYNEQFF.

This clone was detected a few times. This chain links TRBV7-9 with TRBJ2-1, with 9 bases that match TRBD2. The CDR3 extends over 16 amino acids. After removal of 1 base from V and 3 bases from J, the junction contained 4 bases not matched to a gene. CDR1 and CDR2 from the germline V gene are SEHNR and FQNEAQ (reference sequence). In nucleotides, the CDR3 is TGTGCCAGCAGCTTAGGCGGCGGGGGGGTCTACAATGAGCAGTTCTTC. Translating it yields CASSLGGGGVYNEQFF.

The chain combines TRBV5-4 with TRBJ1-3; D is unresolved. This CDR3 spans 14 amino acids. The germline V gene encodes CDR1 SGHNT and CDR2 YYREEE (reference sequence). V was trimmed by 0 bases and J by 1 base, leaving 5 bases between them. As DNA, the CDR3 is TGTGCCAGCAGCTTGGGGGGATCTGGAAACACCATATATTTT. It is translated as CASSLGGSGNTIYF.

The chain carries TRBV27 and TRBJ1-6; D is possibly TRBD1 (6 bases). V was shortened by 6 bases and J by 7 bases, with 13 bases between the two germline ends. The CDR3 is 14 amino acids. Per the germline V gene, CDR1 is MNHEY and CDR2 is SMNVEV (reference sequence). The CDR3 DNA is TGTGCCAGCAGCCAAACAGGGAGCAATTCACCCCTCCACTTT. Protein sequence: CASSQTGSNSPLHF.

This rearrangement joins TRBV4-1 to TRBJ1-1, with 7 bases that match TRBD1. The CDR3 totals 15 residues. Germline lookup yields CDR1 MGHRA and CDR2 YSYEKL. With V trimmed by 0 bases and J by 7 bases, 8 bases remained unmatched. The CDR3 loop is CASSQEGTDYGEAFF. The DNA for the CDR3 is TGCGCCAGCAGCCAAGAAGGGACAGACTACGGTGAAGCTTTCTTT.

V and J are TRBV6-1 and TRBJ1-1; D might be TRBD1 (6 bases). In germline, CDR1 is MNHNS, CDR2 SASEGT. CDR3 size: 15 residues. Trimming stripped 2 bases from V and 5 bases from J, with 15 bases between. CDR3 sequence (DNA): TGTGCCAGCAGTGAATTATCGGGGGCTCGGACTGAAGCTTTCTTT. It translates to CASSELSGARTEAFF.

The chain has TRBV15 and TRBJ1-2; 7 bases are a match to TRBD1. V shed 3 bases and J 5 bases; nucleotides not matched to a gene: 15. The CDR3 length is 17 residues. Germline CDR1 LNHNV, CDR2 YYDKDF (reference sequence). In DNA, the CDR3 is TGTGCCACCAGCAGCAACTATGAGGGGGCGAAACTATATGGCTACACCTTC. Translating gives CATSSNYEGAKLYGYTF.

The rearrangement joins TRBV5-4 to TRBJ2-7, with D possibly being TRBD1 (5 bases). The CDR3 spans 15 residues. The germline gives CDR1 SGHNT, CDR2 YYREEE (reference sequence). Trimming shortened V by 0 bases and J by 2 bases, and 12 bases separated the two germline ends. CDR3 in amino acids: CASSLGQLSTYEQYF. The CDR3 coding sequence is TGTGCCAGCAGCTTGGGACAGCTCAGTACCTACGAGCAGTACTTC.

The chain employs TRBV19 and TRBJ1-1; weak D call: TRBD1 (5 bases). The CDR3 is made up of 15 amino acids. Germline V gene data show CDR1 as LNHDA and CDR2 as SQIVND (reference sequence). Trimming took 6 bases from V and 0 from J, leaving 14 bases between them. This CDR3 is CASSLSRVMNTEAFF. CDR3 nucleotide sequence: TGTGCCAGTAGCTTATCCAGGGTCATGAACACTGAAGCTTTCTTT.

The V gene is TRBV19, the J gene TRBJ1-5; TRBD1 matches 7 bases. Looked up from germline, CDR1 is LNHDA and CDR2 is SQIVND (reference sequence). V shed 8 bases and J 0 bases; nucleotides not matched to a gene: 10. CDR3 length: 16 residues. CDR3 DNA: TGTGCCAGTCACAGGGGTGAAGAGTATAGCAATCAGCCCCAGCATTTT. It yields the protein CASHRGEEYSNQPQHF.

The chain recombines TRBV28 with TRBJ1-1, with D possibly matching TRBD1 (5 bases). V was pared by 5 bases and J by 1 base, with 11 bases between. The germline V gene has CDR1 MDHEN and CDR2 SYDVKM. CDR3 length: 14 amino acids. The CDR3 loop is CASSPGPRNTEAFF. For the CDR3, the DNA is TGTGCCAGCAGTCCGGGACCGAGGAACACTGAAGCTTTCTTT.

The V gene is TRBV5-6, the J gene TRBJ2-6; perhaps TRBD1 as D (6 bases). Germline V gene sequence: CDR1 SGHDT, CDR2 YYEEEE. The germline V and J ends were trimmed by 2 bases and 2 bases, with 8 bases remaining between them. This CDR3 is built from 15 residues. This CDR3 reads CASSLRGTGANVLTF. DNA for the CDR3: TGTGCCAGCAGCTTAAGGGGGACTGGGGCCAACGTCCTGACTTTC.

CDR3 sequence reads: CASSQGDRHDQPQHF. CDR3 coding DNA: TGCGCCAGCAGCCAAGGGGACAGGCATGATCAGCCCCAGCATTTT. The chain recombines TRBV4-1 with TRBJ1-5; 8 bases fit TRBD1. Germline CDR1 is MGHRA and CDR2 is YSYEKL. This CDR3 comprises 15 residues. V was clipped by 1 base and J by 5 bases; unmatched bases: 4.

V and J are TRBV7-9 and TRBJ1-4; 10 positions agree with TRBD1. Looked up from germline, CDR1 is SEHNR and CDR2 is FQNEAQ (reference sequence). The V gene end was trimmed by 6 bases and the J gene end by 1 base; junction bases not matched to a gene: 8. The CDR3 loop spans 17 amino acids. The CDR3 reads CASSFSGTGETNEKLFF. Here the CDR3 DNA reads TGTGCCAGCAGTTTTTCCGGGACAGGGGAAACTAATGAAAAACTGTTTTTT.

V usage is TRBV21-1 and J usage is TRBJ1-1; the table's D call, TRBD1, was not checked against the DNA. TRBV21-1 counts as a pseudogene. The CDR3 runs to 17 residues. CDR3 coding DNA: TGTGCCAGCAGCAGAAAGACAGGAAACTCCATGAACACTGAAGCTTTCTTT. Translating gives CASSRKTGNSMNTEAFF.

The rearrangement joins TRBV7-6 to TRBJ1-3; D perhaps matches TRBD1 (5 bases). The germline V gene encodes CDR1 SGHVS and CDR2 FNYEAQ. The V end was cut by 5 bases, the J end by 7 bases, with 18 bases between. CDR3 size: 15 residues. The CDR3 nucleotides read TGTGCCAGCAGCCCCAACGGGGGACTCGGGAACACCATATATTTT. Translated, it gives CASSPNGGLGNTIYF.

With regard to this clone: Other DNA sequences of this sample code for an identical CDR3. This chain joins TRBV3-1 (or the pseudogene TRBV3-2) and TRBJ2-3, with TRBD2 matching over 9 bases. CDR1 and CDR2 from the germline V gene are LGHDT and YNNKEL (reference sequence). Unmatched junction bases numbered 3, after V lost 0 bases and J lost 2 bases. The CDR3 contains 16 residues. The CDR3 here is CASSQELAGFTDTQYF. CDR3 nucleotide sequence: TGTGCCAGCAGCCAAGAGCTAGCGGGATTCACAGATACGCAGTATTTT.

This chain links TRBV20-1 with TRBJ1-4, with D unresolved. Deletions cut 5 bases from V and 17 bases from J, with 9 bases between. Looked up from germline, CDR1 is DFQATT and CDR2 is SNEGSKA (reference sequence). The CDR3 runs to 8 residues. The CDR3 region is CSAGKKFF. Here the CDR3 DNA reads TGCAGTGCTGGAAAGAAATTTTTT.

The chain employs TRBV7-7 and TRBJ2-1; D is undetermined. Looked up from germline, CDR1 is SSHAT and CDR2 is FNYEAQ (reference sequence). The CDR3 is made up of 15 amino acids. The germline V and J ends were trimmed by 1 base and 5 bases, with 12 bases remaining between them. Written as DNA, the CDR3 is TGTGCCAGCAGCTTAGGGCCCCAGGTAGACAATGAGCAGTTCTTC. Its protein is CASSLGPQVDNEQFF.